Following are 7 T cell receptor beta chains from one sample sequenced in a study of response to subunit inactivated influenza vaccine. TCRdb used MiXCR to reprocess the RT-PCR reads, holding one entry per CDR3 protein. This sample carries 610,000 or so distinct CDR3 sequences, 12% to 15% of them seen once, and the ten largest clones take around 10%. This sample comprised PBMCs from blood, obtained 11 to 12 days after vaccination. Receptors were obtained from a man aged 50 to 59 who received an inactivated influenza vaccine.

The chain has TRBV25-1 and TRBJ2-3; tentatively, D is TRBD1 (5 bases). V lost 3 bases and J lost 1, with 8 bases in between. The germline gives CDR1 MGHDK, CDR2 SYGVNS. This CDR3 spans 14 amino acids. CDR3 protein: CASSDRVGTDTQYF. DNA for the CDR3: TGTGCCAGCAGTGACAGGGTGGGCACAGATACGCAGTATTTT.

There are a few counts of this clonotype. The chain joins TRBV4-1 to TRBJ2-2; D unresolved. V lost 3 bases, J lost 7 bases, and 15 bases lay in between. This CDR3 spans 15 amino acids. The germline V gene encodes CDR1 MGHRA and CDR2 YSYEKL. The CDR3 DNA is TGCGCCAGCAGCCAGAACCTTGAGTATCGCGGGGAGCTGTTTTTT. As protein: CASSQNLEYRGELFF.

V gene TRBV10-3 combines with J gene TRBJ2-1; D perhaps matches TRBD1 (6 bases). Looked up from germline, CDR1 is ENHRY and CDR2 is SYGVKD. The length of the CDR3 is 14 residues. Trimming removed 10 bases from V and 4 bases from J, with 17 bases in between. The CDR3 protein is CASKGQTQYNEQFF. CDR3 nucleotide sequence: TGTGCCAGTAAAGGACAGACACAATACAATGAGCAGTTCTTC.

This clonotype occurred a few times. This chain uses TRBV3-1 with TRBJ1-5, with 7 bases lining up with TRBD1. The V gene end was trimmed by 6 bases and the J gene end by 7 bases; junction bases not matched to a gene: 9. Per the germline V gene, CDR1 is LGHDT and CDR2 is YNNKEL (reference sequence). This CDR3 has 14 residues. The CDR3 protein is CASRHNRGGQPQHF. DNA for the CDR3: TGTGCCAGCAGGCACAACAGGGGAGGGCAGCCCCAGCATTTT.

There are a few counts of this clonotype. V and J are TRBV6-1 and TRBJ2-3, with TRBD1 as a possible D gene (5 bases). Germline V lookup: CDR1 MNHNS, CDR2 SASEGT. Trimming took off 4 bases at V and 4 bases at J, with 9 bases between the two ends. CDR3 length: 13 amino acids. CDR3 nucleotide sequence: TGTGCCAGCAGTGTACAGGACCCAGATACGCAGTATTTT. Its protein product is CASSVQDPDTQYF.

In this sample, this clonotype turned up a few times. The chain carries TRBV12-3 or TRBV12-4 and TRBJ2-3; 8 nucleotides match TRBD2. J gave up 1 base and V 7 bases, and 16 bases lay outside the gene matches. This CDR3 has 18 amino acids. CDR3 sequence: CASNTGGGPYSRTDTQYF. CDR3 sequence (DNA): TGTGCCAGCAACACCGGGGGGGGCCCCTACAGCCGCACAGATACGCAGTATTTT.

This clonotype occurred a few times. The chain carries TRBV10-3 and TRBJ2-1; D is undetermined. Trimming pared 6 bases from V and 15 bases from J, leaving 18 bases between. CDR1 and CDR2 from the germline V gene are ENHRY and SYGVKD. CDR3 length: 12 amino acids. This CDR3 is CAISPVQGDWFF. Here the CDR3 DNA reads TGTGCCATCAGCCCCGTCCAAGGAGATTGGTTCTTC.